This T cell receptor (beta chain) was profiled in a study of post-analysis software for immune sequencing data. Whole-study context: Recorded disease courses covered relapsing-remitting, secondary progressive and progressive-relapsing multiple sclerosis. Some patients had no subtype annotation.

General study results and limits: In multiple sclerosis, normalized Chao1 diversity was significantly below that of controls. Strong same-batch co-clustering of samples appeared with F measure clustering. In patients, about 5 TRBV segments were more frequent than in controls, with TRBV5-6, TRBV5-1 and TRBV20-1 among them.

On this clonotype: Its antigen is not known.

This CDR3 comprises 11 residues. Trimming stripped 9 bases from V and 3 bases from J, with 5 bases between. Sequencing libraries made from TCR beta cDNA carried unique molecular identifiers. Some 500,000 cDNA molecules were recovered from an input of about 0.9 to 11 million T cells. TCRdb re-called the PCR reads with MiXCR, one entry per CDR3 protein. This sample has around 250,000 distinct CDR3 sequences; 30% to 45% occur once, and the top ten carry under 5.5%. Sequencing was carried out using blood. This sequence was found in a girl aged 5-17 years with multiple sclerosis. The chain recombines TRBV12-3 or TRBV12-4 with TRBJ2-2; D is ambiguous. The CDR3 nucleotides are TGTGCCAGTTTATACACCGGGGAGCTGTTTTTT. This encodes CASLYTGELFF.